This paragraph covers one TCR beta chain sequence. Its target is unknown. These data come from a study of monozygotic twins with inflammatory bowel disease. Points from the study as a whole: Distinction of different T cell subtypes was not possible.

Addition of UMIs with a 6-nucleotide sample barcode was achieved by template switching. TCRdb reprocessed the 5' RACE reads; each CDR3 protein has one entry and no DNA is given. Recorded for this sample: 200,000 to 250,000 distinct CDR3 sequences. The sample comprised blood. The sequence derives from a human donor with ulcerative colitis or Crohn's disease, or a healthy co-twin of an affected twin (not recorded which).

The CDR3 loop reads CASSQDRASRLTDTQYF. This sequence joins TRBV4-2 and TRBJ2-3; TCRdb proposes TRBD2, but this gene call is untestable without DNA. The CDR3 totals 17 residues. Germline CDR1 LGHNA, CDR2 YNFKEQ.